Presented here are 7 T cell receptor beta chains from one specimen sequenced in a study of control samples from healthy donors and cancer patients (TCRdb year 2020). Receptor libraries were prepared by the immunoSEQ multiplex PCR assay. Held by TCRdb, this immuneACCESS table contains in-frame sequences only and omits some clones. Under half of the omission traces to an unresolved V gene where checked; the cause of the rest is unknown. Counted in this sample were 150,000 to 160,000 clones; 93% of them appeared once. The biggest ten clones account for 2.4% of the sample. The sample comprised blood. These TCRs come from a man aged 50-60 years in good health.

This clone has just one count. The chain couples TRBV24-1 to TRBJ1-5; D perhaps matches TRBD1 (5 bases). Germline V CDR1 and CDR2: KGHDR, SFDVKD. There are 17 residues in the CDR3. The V gene lost 9 bases and the J gene lost 0 bases, with 20 bases spanning the gap. In nucleotides, the CDR3 is TGTGCCACCGCGGGAGGTGGGGCCTCTTATAGCAATCAGCCCCAGCATTTT. Protein product: CATAGGGASYSNQPQHF.

The chain recombines TRBV28 with TRBJ1-6, with 7 bases that match TRBD1. Germline loops: CDR1 MDHEN, CDR2 SYDVKM. V was pared by 7 bases and J by 10 bases, with 10 bases of the junction left unmatched. CDR3 length: 14 residues. CDR3 sequence (DNA): TGTGCCAGCACCCTAGGAGGGGGCGGGTCACCCCTCCACTTT. This translates into CASTLGGGGSPLHF.

This clone was picked up a small number of times. The CDR3 here is CASSPRAVDQPQHF. The CDR3 DNA reads TGTGCCAGCAGTCCCAGGGCGGTGGATCAGCCCCAGCATTTT. The chain is built from TRBV27 and TRBJ1-5, with D possibly being TRBD1 (5 bases). The CDR3 is 14 amino acids. Germline CDR1 MNHEY, CDR2 SMNVEV (reference sequence). V gave up 5 bases and J gave up 5 bases, with 13 bases separating them.

V and J are TRBV19 and TRBJ2-1; D gene unclear. Trimming stripped 6 bases from V and 5 bases from J, with 5 bases between. CDR1 is LNHDA and CDR2 is SQIVND in the germline V gene (reference sequence). This CDR3 region has 11 residues. This CDR3 is CASSRNNEQFF. CDR3 sequence (DNA): TGTGCCAGTAGCAGAAACAATGAGCAGTTCTTC. Full variable domain (remainder filled in from reference TRBV19 and TRBJ2-1): DGGITQSPKYLFRKEGQNVTLSCEQNLNHDAMYWYRQDPGQGLRLIYYSQIVNDFQKGDIAEGYSVSREKKESFPLTVTSAQKNPTAFYLCASSRNNEQFFGPGTRLTVL.

The rearrangement uses TRBV5-4 and TRBJ2-5; unclear D gene. The V gene lost 0 bases and the J gene lost 4 bases, with 4 bases spanning the gap. The CDR3 covers 12 residues. From germline, CDR1 is SGHNT and CDR2 YYREEE (reference sequence). The CDR3 sequence: CASSLAGETQYF. CDR3 sequence (DNA): TGTGCCAGCAGCTTGGCCGGAGAGACCCAGTACTTC.

This chain uses TRBV10-3 with TRBJ2-2; TRBD1 might be the D (6 bases). Trimming removed 6 bases at V and 6 bases at J, with 8 bases between. The germline gives CDR1 ENHRY, CDR2 SYGVKD. CDR3 size: 12 residues. The DNA for the CDR3 is TGTGCCATCAGCCAGGGGTCCGGGGAGCTGTTTTTT. Its translation: CAISQGSGELFF.

The chain carries TRBV6-5 and TRBJ2-1; 8 bases map to TRBD2. With V trimmed by 6 bases and J by 7 bases, 8 bases remained unmatched. Germline loops: CDR1 MNHEY, CDR2 SVGAGI. The CDR3 has 14 residues. In DNA, the CDR3 is TGTGCCAGCAGCCCAGGGGTAGCGGGAAATGAGCAGTTCTTC. This encodes CASSPGVAGNEQFF.